The clone carrying this TCR beta chain occurred a few times. The data derive from a study of blood T cell repertoires in COVID-19. This CDR3 has 17 residues. Trimming removed 3 bases from V and 0 bases from J, with 12 bases in between. Method: immunoSEQ multiplex PCR; TCRdb's copy keeps in-frame clones and lacks some. The sample comprises tens of thousands of clones, roughly 87% of which are singletons, and approximately 2.9% rests with the top ten. The chain has TRBV23-1 and TRBJ1-6; D not certain. TRBV23-1 is given ORF status, its function remaining uncertain. The sample taken for sequencing was peripheral blood. The clonotype originates from a man over 45 with active COVID-19. CDR3 residues: CASSHLRESSYNSPLHF. CDR3 nucleotide sequence: TGCGCCAGCAGTCATCTGAGGGAGAGCTCCTATAATTCACCCCTCCACTTT.